The source of this T cell receptor (beta chain) is a study of blood T cell repertoires in COVID-19. The overall study: For recovered donors of Cohort 3, there were two negative PCRs, clearance, or symptom resolution. The study drew acute and convalescent COVID-19 samples from the United States, Italy and Spain. PBMCs, B-cell-depleted T cells, or T cells were the source of the cDNA or gDNA that made up the material.

Losses at the gene ends were 2 bases for V and 1 base for J; bases not matched to a gene: 8. From germline, CDR1 is MGHRA and CDR2 YSYEKL. This CDR3 has 17 residues. In the source study's methods: Quantification of nucleated cells was approximated via reference gene primer amplification. Data came from immunoSEQ multiplex PCR; TCRdb stores just in-frame clones and leaves some out. D and trimming come from the DNA, and the V and J calls and clone size come from that table. The profile shows about 280,000 clones, approximately 90% of them singletons. The chain couples TRBV4-1 to TRBJ2-3; the match to TRBD2 covers 8 bases. The source of this sequence is a woman in her sixties or seventies in a cohort exposed to, infected with or recovered from COVID-19 (not recorded which). Specimen: PBMCs or T cells enriched from blood (not recorded which). The CDR3 sequence: CASSQIRTSLGTDTQYF. The CDR3 region has the DNA TGCGCCAGCAGCCAAATCAGGACTAGCCTTGGCACAGATACGCAGTATTTT.